The entry below gives a single T cell receptor (beta chain) sequence along with its context. This sample is drawn from a study of blood T cell repertoires in COVID-19. Looking at the study overall: Specimens from acute and convalescent COVID-19 originated in the United States, Italy and Spain.

As handled by the study authors: For nucleated cells, counts were estimated from reference gene primer amplification. Clones were read by immunoSEQ multiplex PCR, and TCRdb kept only the in-frame ones, dropping some. D and trimming were read from the DNA, whereas the V and J calls and clone size are those reported in that table. The data contain 200,000 to 300,000 clones, 84% of them seen just once; the ten biggest clones take up around 2.4%. Sequencing was done on a sample of peripheral blood. The receptor comes from a man aged 40-49 years who had recovered from COVID-19.

CDR3 DNA sequence: TGCAGTGCTAGTCCCTCGAGCGCAGATACGCAGTATTTT. Its protein product is CSASPSSADTQYF. The chain carries TRBV20-1 and TRBJ2-3; D gene unclear. V was pared by 3 bases and J by 4 bases, with 11 bases between. This CDR3 has 13 residues. Per germline, CDR1 DFQATT and CDR2 SNEGSKA (reference sequence).